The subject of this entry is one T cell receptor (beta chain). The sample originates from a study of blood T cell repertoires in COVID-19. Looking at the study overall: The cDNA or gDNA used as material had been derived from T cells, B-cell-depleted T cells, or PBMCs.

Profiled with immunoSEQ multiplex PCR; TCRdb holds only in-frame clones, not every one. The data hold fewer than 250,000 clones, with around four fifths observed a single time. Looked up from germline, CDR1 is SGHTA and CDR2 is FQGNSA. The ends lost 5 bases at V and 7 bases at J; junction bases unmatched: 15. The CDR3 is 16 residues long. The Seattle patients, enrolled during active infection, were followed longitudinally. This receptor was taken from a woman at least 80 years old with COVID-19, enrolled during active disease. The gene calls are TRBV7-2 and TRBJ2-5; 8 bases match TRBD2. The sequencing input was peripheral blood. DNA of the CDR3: TGTGCCAGCAGCGCTGGGCCCAGCGGGGGTTCCGTGACCCAGTACTTC. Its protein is CASSAGPSGGSVTQYF.